The T cell receptor beta chain under discussion was sequenced for a study of blood T cell repertoires in COVID-19. Whole-study context: Sample material is recorded as cDNA or gDNA derived from T cells, B-cell-depleted T cells, or PBMCs.

The repertoire was sequenced with immunoSEQ multiplex PCR; TCRdb's copy has only in-frame clones and lacks some. Of 240,000 or so clones listed, 82% were seen once; the top ten hold under 2%. Germline V gene sequence: CDR1 MNHNY, CDR2 SVGAGI (reference sequence). This CDR3 has 14 amino acids. V shed 6 bases, J shed 3 bases, and the junction held 7 bases outside the gene matches. The specimen was peripheral blood. This chain connects TRBV6-6 to TRBJ1-1, with 7 positions matching TRBD1. The source of this sequence is an elderly woman with acute or convalescent COVID-19. DNA for the CDR3: TGTGCCAGCAGCTCGACCAGGGGGTACACTGAAGCTTTCTTT. It translates to CASSSTRGYTEAFF.